Below, one TCR beta chain is given with its context. The CDR3 loop spans 15 amino acids. With 0 bases removed from V and 3 bases from J, the gap between germline ends came to 12 bases. The germline V gene encodes CDR1 MNHEY and CDR2 SVGEGT. Using its own MiXCR run on the RT-PCR reads, TCRdb lists one record per CDR3 protein. The table has some 880,000 distinct CDR3 sequences, 18% seen once. The sample comes from a study of patients and donors after allogeneic stem cell transplantation. The clonotype comes from a human donor who was either an allogeneic HSCT recipient or a stem cell or donor lymphocyte infusion donor (not recorded which). It is not recorded whose cells these are; they may come from a transplant donor. Material: blood, either unsorted or a sorted T cell fraction (not recorded which). This chain connects TRBV6-2 or TRBV6-3 to TRBJ2-7, with D perhaps matching TRBD1 (5 bases). CDR3 nucleotide sequence: TGTGCCAGCAGTTACTCGGTCGGGCAGGGCTACGAGCAGTACTTC. Its protein product is CASSYSVGQGYEQYF.